This TCR beta chain is from a study of shared clonotypes between healthy human individuals. CD45RO-negative CD8 cells positively selected for CCR7 made up the naive population, which excluded terminally differentiated effector memory CD45RA+ cells. Trimming removed 3 bases from V and 10 bases from J, with 7 bases in between. CDR1 and CDR2 from the germline V gene are MRHNA and SNTAGT. The length of the CDR3 is 11 residues. The study ran the assay at deep level. The table came from immunoSEQ multiplex PCR; TCRdb's copy has only in-frame clones and leaves some out. The sample contains under 1 million clones, about 92% of which appear only once. Points on this clone: Its antigen remains unidentified.

Study conclusions and caveats: As a rule, naive subsets had a larger estimated richness than memory subsets.

This TCR derives from a man between 25 and 39 years old in good health. Sequencing input: naive CD8+ T cells sorted from blood. The chain links TRBV6-4 to TRBJ2-1, with D unclear. The CDR3 DNA reads TGTGCCAGCAGTGATATGGGAGAGCAGTTCTTC. Its protein product is CASSDMGEQFF.